A single sample gave rise to the 8 T cell receptor beta chains below, sequenced in a study of blood T cell repertoires in COVID-19. Some clones are missing from TCRdb's copy, which holds only in-frame ones; the method was immunoSEQ multiplex PCR. Of fewer than 600,000 clones detected, roughly 90% appear once; the ten largest clones hold over 1.5%. Input material: PBMCs or T cells enriched from blood (not recorded which). Receptor source: a woman aged 40-49 years who had recovered from COVID-19.

This clone was picked up a small number of times. This chain links TRBV5-1 with TRBJ1-2, with TRBD1 matching over 10 bases. The CDR3 spans 15 residues. CDR1 SGHRS and CDR2 YFSETQ come from the germline V gene. The V gene end was trimmed by 7 bases and the J gene end by 6 bases; junction bases not matched to a gene: 12. The DNA of the CDR3 is TGCGCCAGCCTCAACGAAGGGACAGGGGTCCATGGCTACACCTTC. As protein: CASLNEGTGVHGYTF.

The chain uses TRBV10-2 and TRBJ1-2; 8 bases match TRBD1. Germline V CDR1 and CDR2: WSHSY, SAAADI. V lost 4 bases, J lost 3 bases, and 4 bases stayed unmatched. The CDR3 covers 14 residues. CDR3 residues: CASSARGQDYGYTF. The CDR3 DNA sequence: TGCGCCAGCAGTGCCCGGGGACAGGACTATGGCTACACCTTC.

V and J are TRBV29-1 and TRBJ2-3, with TRBD2 matching 8 bases. Per the germline V gene, CDR1 is SQVTM and CDR2 is ANQGSEA. The length of the CDR3 is 14 residues. Trimming removed 3 bases from V and 5 bases from J; junction bases left unmatched: 7. The CDR3 coding sequence is TGCAGCGTTGAGCAAGCGGGAGTAAGAGATACGCAGTATTTT. Translating gives CSVEQAGVRDTQYF.

The CDR3 coding sequence is TGTGCCAGCAGTTCAACCCTCGAGGTCCACTATGGCTACACCTTC. Translating it yields CASSSTLEVHYGYTF. The chain uses TRBV6-5 and TRBJ1-2; D gene ambiguous. V lost 4 bases and J 3 bases, leaving 15 bases between the germline ends. This CDR3 spans 15 amino acids. In germline, CDR1 is MNHEY, CDR2 SVGAGI.

The chain is built from TRBV11-2 and TRBJ2-5; D perhaps matches TRBD2 (5 bases). The CDR3 extends over 13 amino acids. Germline V gene data show CDR1 as SGHAT and CDR2 as FQNNGV. Trimming removed 2 bases from V and 2 bases from J, with 6 bases in between. This CDR3 reads CASSLSGQETQYF. The DNA for the CDR3 is TGTGCCAGCAGCTTAAGCGGACAAGAGACCCAGTACTTC.

Worth noting for this clone: As the CDR3 is not closed by the conserved phenylalanine or tryptophan, this likely results from a read error. No DNA is shown, since the ends of the CDR3 on it are uncertain; the CDR3 is the one TCRdb lists. The chain links TRBV10-1 to TRBJ1-2. Germline values: CDR1 WNHNN, CDR2 SYGVQD (reference sequence). The CDR3 region is 10 residues in length, termini included. The chain's CDR3 is CASSESTRVE.

This clone was detected once. In nucleotides, the CDR3 is TGTGCCAGCAGTCTAACAGGGAGCTCTGGAAACACCATATATTTT. Translated: CASSLTGSSGNTIYF. The chain employs TRBV6-5 and TRBJ1-3; a possible D gene is TRBD1 (6 bases). Germline V lookup: CDR1 MNHEY, CDR2 SVGAGI. This CDR3 is built from 15 residues. Trimming took off 5 bases at V and 0 bases at J, with 11 bases between the two ends.

The J gene is TRBJ2-1, the V gene TRBV5-1, with D perhaps matching TRBD1 (6 bases). CDR3 length: 17 residues. V lost 1 base and J 0 bases, leaving 14 bases between the germline ends. Germline assignment: CDR1 SGHRS and CDR2 YFSETQ. CDR3 loop: CASSLWGPESSYNEQFF. The CDR3 DNA follows: TGCGCCAGCAGCTTGTGGGGGCCGGAGAGCTCCTACAATGAGCAGTTCTTC.